This T cell receptor beta chain was captured by sequencing in a study of blood T cell repertoires in COVID-19. Study details: Researchers got acute and convalescent COVID-19 samples from the United States, Italy and Spain. In each case, the material was cDNA or gDNA derived from T cells, B-cell-depleted T cells, or PBMCs.

Trimming pared 3 bases from V and 7 bases from J, leaving 16 bases between. Germline values: CDR1 LNHDA, CDR2 SQIVND (reference sequence). This CDR3 contains 15 residues. In the original workflow: Estimates of nucleated cell counts were drawn from the amplification of reference gene primers. The data were produced by immunoSEQ multiplex PCR, yet TCRdb's version contains in-frame clones alone and is incomplete. From that table come the V and J calls and clone size; the DNA was used to work out D and trimming. The sample lists 200,000 to 300,000 clones, around 87% occurring once. The sample was peripheral blood. The chain has TRBV19 and TRBJ1-5; D perhaps matches TRBD1 (6 bases). This TCR came from a woman aged 45 to 65 with acute or convalescent COVID-19. The CDR3 is CASSISVRGGQPQHF. Written as DNA, the CDR3 is TGTGCCAGTAGTATCTCGGTCAGGGGAGGGCAGCCCCAGCATTTT.